This T cell receptor beta chain emerged from a study of control samples from healthy donors and cancer patients. Assay used: immunoSEQ multiplex PCR; TCRdb lists only in-frame clones, some missing. The sample shows some 64,000 clones, more than 70% of them seen only once. This clone was seen more than once but under ten times. Germline assignment: CDR1 SSHAT and CDR2 FNYEAQ (reference sequence). The length of the CDR3 is 15 residues. V lost 6 bases, J lost 3 bases, and 9 bases stayed unmatched. This receptor was identified in a woman in her forties or fifties with head and neck cancer. The material sequenced was PBMCs. J is TRBJ1-2 and V is TRBV7-7; 8 bases are shared with TRBD1. CDR3 sequence: CASRPRDRPDYGYTF. The CDR3 DNA reads as TGTGCCAGCAGGCCCAGGGACAGGCCAGACTATGGCTACACCTTC.